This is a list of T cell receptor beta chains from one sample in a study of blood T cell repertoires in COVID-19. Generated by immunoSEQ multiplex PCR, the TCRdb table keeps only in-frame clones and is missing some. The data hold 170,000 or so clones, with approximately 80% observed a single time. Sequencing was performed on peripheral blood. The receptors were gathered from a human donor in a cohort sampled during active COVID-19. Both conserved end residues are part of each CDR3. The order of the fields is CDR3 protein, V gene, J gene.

CDR3aa: CASSPLQGVPEQYF
v_gene: TRBV4-2
j_gene: TRBJ2-7

CDR3aa: CASSFPDRWAYTF
v_gene: TRBV6-2/TRBV6-3
j_gene: TRBJ1-2

CDR3aa: CASGYGAEKLFF
v_gene: TRBV25-1
j_gene: TRBJ1-4

CDR3aa: CASSFSDRNYGYTF
v_gene: TRBV19
j_gene: TRBJ1-2

CDR3aa: CASGLAGTGNSYEQYF
v_gene: TRBV12-5
j_gene: TRBJ2-7

CDR3aa: CASSPPTGKQPQHF
v_gene: TRBV7-9
j_gene: TRBJ1-5

CDR3aa: CASSLRGAGSSYEQYF
v_gene: TRBV7-9
j_gene: TRBJ2-7

CDR3aa: CASSLSQFGSPLHF
v_gene: TRBV27
j_gene: TRBJ1-6

CDR3aa: CASSFRETAPYEQYF
v_gene: TRBV7-4
j_gene: TRBJ2-7

CDR3aa: CASSQSPSSGRASGANVLTF
v_gene: TRBV4-1
j_gene: TRBJ2-6

CDR3aa: CASSQRFMEAGANVLTF
v_gene: TRBV4-3
j_gene: TRBJ2-6

CDR3aa: CASSPGQGTGELFF
v_gene: TRBV9
j_gene: TRBJ2-2